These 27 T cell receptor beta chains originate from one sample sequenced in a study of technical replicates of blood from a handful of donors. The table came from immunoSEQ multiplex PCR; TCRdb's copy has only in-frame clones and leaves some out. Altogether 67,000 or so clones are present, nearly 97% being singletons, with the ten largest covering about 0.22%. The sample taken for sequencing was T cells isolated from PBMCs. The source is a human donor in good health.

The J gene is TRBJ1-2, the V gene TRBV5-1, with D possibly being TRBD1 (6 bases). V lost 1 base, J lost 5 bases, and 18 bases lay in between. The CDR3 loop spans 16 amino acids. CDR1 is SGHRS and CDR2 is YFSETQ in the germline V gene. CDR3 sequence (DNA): TGCGCCAGCAGCTTGTACGGGGGGGGCACAGAATATGGCTACACCTTC. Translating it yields CASSLYGGGTEYGYTF.

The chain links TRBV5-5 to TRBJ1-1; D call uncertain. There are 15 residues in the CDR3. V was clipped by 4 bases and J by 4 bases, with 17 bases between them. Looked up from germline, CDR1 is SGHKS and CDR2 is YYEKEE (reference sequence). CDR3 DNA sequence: TGTGCCAGCAGCCTCAAAAGGCTTGGCGGCACTGAAGCTTTCTTT. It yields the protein CASSLKRLGGTEAFF. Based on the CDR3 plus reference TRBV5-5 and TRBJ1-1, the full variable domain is DAGVTQSPTHLIKTRGQQVTLRCSPISGHKSVSWYQQVLGQGPQFIFQYYEKEERGRGNFPDRFSARQFPNYSSELNVNALLLGDSALYLCASSLKRLGGTEAFFGQGTRLTVV.

This CDR3 reads CASSFSGRGQETQYF. The CDR3 coding sequence is TGTGCCAGCAGTTTTTCCGGCAGGGGGCAGGAGACCCAGTACTTC. The chain recombines TRBV27 with TRBJ2-5; 8 positions match TRBD1. After removal of 3 bases from V and 5 bases from J, the junction contained 8 bases not matched to a gene. The CDR3 covers 15 residues. From germline, CDR1 is MNHEY and CDR2 SMNVEV (reference sequence).

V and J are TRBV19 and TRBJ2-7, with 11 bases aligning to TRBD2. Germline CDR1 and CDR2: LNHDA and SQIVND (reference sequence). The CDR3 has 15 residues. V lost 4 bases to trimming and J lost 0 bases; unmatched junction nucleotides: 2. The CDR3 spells CASSKLAGDSYEQYF. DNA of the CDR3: TGTGCCAGTAGTAAACTAGCGGGGGACTCCTACGAGCAGTACTTC.

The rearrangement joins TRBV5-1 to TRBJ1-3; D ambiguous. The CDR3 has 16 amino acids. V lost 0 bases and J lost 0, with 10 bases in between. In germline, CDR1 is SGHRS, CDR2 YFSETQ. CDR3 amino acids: CASSLEFRYSGNTIYF. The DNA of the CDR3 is TGCGCCAGCAGCTTGGAATTTCGTTACTCTGGAAACACCATATATTTT.

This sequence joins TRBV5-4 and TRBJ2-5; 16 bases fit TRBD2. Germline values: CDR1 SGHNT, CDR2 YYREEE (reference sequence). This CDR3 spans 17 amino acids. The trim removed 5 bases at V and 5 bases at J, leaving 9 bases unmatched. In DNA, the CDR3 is TGTGCCAGCAGACCCGGGACTAGCGGGGGGGCCGGGGAGACCCAGTACTTC. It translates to CASRPGTSGGAGETQYF.

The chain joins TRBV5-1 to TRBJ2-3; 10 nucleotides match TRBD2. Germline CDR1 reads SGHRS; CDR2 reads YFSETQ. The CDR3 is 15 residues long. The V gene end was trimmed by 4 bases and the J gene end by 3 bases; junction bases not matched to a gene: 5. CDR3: CASSTLAGVTDTQYF. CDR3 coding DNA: TGCGCCAGCAGCACCCTAGCGGGGGTTACAGATACGCAGTATTTT.

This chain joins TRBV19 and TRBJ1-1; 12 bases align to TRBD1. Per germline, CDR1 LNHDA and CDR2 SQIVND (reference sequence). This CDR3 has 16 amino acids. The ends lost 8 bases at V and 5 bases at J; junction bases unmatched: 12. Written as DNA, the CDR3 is TGTGCCAGTGGCCCCGGGACAGGGGGCGAGGTGACTGAAGCTTTCTTT. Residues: CASGPGTGGEVTEAFF.

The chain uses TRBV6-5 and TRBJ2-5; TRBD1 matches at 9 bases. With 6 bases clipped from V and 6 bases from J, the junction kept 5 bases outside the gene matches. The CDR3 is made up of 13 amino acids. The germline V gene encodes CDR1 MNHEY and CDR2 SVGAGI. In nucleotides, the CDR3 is TGTGCCAGCAGCTACAGGGGGCCTAAGACCCAGTACTTC. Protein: CASSYRGPKTQYF.

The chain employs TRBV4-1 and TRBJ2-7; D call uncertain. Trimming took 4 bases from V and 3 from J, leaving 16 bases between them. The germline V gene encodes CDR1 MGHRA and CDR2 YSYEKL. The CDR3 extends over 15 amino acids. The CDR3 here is CASSPKGGSNYEQYF. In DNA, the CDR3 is TGCGCCAGCAGCCCCAAAGGCGGCAGCAACTACGAGCAGTACTTC.

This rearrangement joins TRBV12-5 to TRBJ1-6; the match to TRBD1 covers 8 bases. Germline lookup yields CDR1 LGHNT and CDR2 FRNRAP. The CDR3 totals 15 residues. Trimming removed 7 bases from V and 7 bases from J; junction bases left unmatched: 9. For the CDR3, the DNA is TGTGCTAGTGCCCTACAGGGGGGACAGAATTCACCCCTCCACTTT. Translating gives CASALQGGQNSPLHF.

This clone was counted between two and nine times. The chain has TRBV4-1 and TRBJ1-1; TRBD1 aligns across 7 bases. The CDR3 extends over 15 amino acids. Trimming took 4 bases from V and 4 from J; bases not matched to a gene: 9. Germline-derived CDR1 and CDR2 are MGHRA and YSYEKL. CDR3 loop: CASSLTRQGGTEAFF. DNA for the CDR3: TGCGCCAGCAGCCTAACGAGACAGGGAGGCACTGAAGCTTTCTTT.

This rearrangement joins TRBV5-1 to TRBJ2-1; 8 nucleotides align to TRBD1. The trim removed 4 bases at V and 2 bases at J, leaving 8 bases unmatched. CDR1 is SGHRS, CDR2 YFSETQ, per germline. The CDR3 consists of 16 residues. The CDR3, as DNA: TGCGCCAGCAGCCGCCTCAACAGGGGGGCCTACAATGAGCAGTTCTTC. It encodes CASSRLNRGAYNEQFF. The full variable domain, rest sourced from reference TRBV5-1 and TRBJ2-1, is KAGVTQTPRYLIKTRGQQVTLSCSPISGHRSVSWYQQTPGQGLQFLFEYFSETQRNKGNFPGRFSGRQFSNSRSEMNVSTLELGDSALYLCASSRLNRGAYNEQFFGPGTRLTVL.

The chain's CDR3 is CASSPRTNTEAFF. CDR3 nucleotide sequence: TGTGCCAGTAGTCCGCGGACTAACACTGAAGCTTTCTTT. The chain is built from TRBV19 and TRBJ1-1; D remains unclear. V lost 5 bases to trimming and J lost 2 bases, with 9 bases between them. Germline lookup yields CDR1 LNHDA and CDR2 SQIVND (reference sequence). The CDR3 extends over 13 amino acids.

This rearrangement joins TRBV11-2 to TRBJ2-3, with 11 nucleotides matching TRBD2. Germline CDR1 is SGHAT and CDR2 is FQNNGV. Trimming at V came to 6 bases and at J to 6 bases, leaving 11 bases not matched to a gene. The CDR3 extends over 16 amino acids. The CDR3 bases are TGTGCCAGCAGTTTCGGACTAGCGGGTGCCCCGGATACGCAGTATTTT. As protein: CASSFGLAGAPDTQYF.

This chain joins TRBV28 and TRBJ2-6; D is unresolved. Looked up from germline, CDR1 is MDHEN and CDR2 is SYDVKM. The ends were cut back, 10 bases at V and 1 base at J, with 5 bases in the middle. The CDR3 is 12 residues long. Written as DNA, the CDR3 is TGTGCCATCCGTTCTGGGGCCAACGTCCTGACTTTC. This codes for CAIRSGANVLTF.

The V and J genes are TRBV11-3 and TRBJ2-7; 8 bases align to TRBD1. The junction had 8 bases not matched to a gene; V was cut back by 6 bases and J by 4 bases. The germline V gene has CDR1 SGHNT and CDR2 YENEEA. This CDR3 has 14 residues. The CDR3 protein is CASSPGTGGYEQYF. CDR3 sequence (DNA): TGTGCCAGCAGTCCCGGGACAGGTGGTTACGAGCAGTACTTC.

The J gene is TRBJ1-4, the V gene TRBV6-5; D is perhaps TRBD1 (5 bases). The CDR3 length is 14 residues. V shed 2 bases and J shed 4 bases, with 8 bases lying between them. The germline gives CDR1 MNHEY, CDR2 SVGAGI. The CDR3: CASSYGQGNEKLFF. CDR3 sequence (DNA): TGTGCCAGCAGTTACGGGCAGGGTAATGAAAAACTGTTTTTT.

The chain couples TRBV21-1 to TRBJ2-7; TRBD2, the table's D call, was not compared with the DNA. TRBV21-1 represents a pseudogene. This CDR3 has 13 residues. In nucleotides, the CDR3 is TGTGCCAGCAGCAAGGCTGTTAGCGACGAGCAGTACTTC. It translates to CASSKAVSDEQYF.

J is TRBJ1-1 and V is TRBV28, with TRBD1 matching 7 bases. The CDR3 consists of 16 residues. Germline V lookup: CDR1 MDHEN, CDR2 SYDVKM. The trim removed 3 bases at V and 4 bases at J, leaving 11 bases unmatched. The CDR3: CASSFRSEGAGTEAFF. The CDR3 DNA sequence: TGTGCCAGCAGTTTCCGGTCCGAGGGGGCCGGCACTGAAGCTTTCTTT. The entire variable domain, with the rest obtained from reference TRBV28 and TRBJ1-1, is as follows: DVKVTQSSRYLVKRTGEKVFLECVQDMDHENMFWYRQDPGLGLRLIYFSYDVKMKEKGDIPEGYSVSREKKERFSLILESASTNQTSMYLCASSFRSEGAGTEAFFGQGTRLTVV.

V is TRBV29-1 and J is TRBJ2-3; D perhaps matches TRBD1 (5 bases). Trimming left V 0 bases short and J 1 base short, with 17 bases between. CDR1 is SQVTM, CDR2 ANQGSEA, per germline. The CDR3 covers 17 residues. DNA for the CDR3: TGCAGCGTTGAAGATTCTTGGGGCTCTATCGGCACAGATACGCAGTATTTT. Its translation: CSVEDSWGSIGTDTQYF.

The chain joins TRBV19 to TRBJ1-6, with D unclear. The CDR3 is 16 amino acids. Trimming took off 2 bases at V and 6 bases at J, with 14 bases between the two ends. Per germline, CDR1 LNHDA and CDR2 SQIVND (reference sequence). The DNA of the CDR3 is TGTGCCAGTAGTATAATCCCGGGGATACTTAATTCACCCCTCCACTTT. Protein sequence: CASSIIPGILNSPLHF.

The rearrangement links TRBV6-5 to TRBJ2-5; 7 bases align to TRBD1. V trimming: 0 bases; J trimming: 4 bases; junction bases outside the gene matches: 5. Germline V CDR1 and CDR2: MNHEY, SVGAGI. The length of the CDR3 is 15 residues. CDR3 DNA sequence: TGTGCCAGCAGTTACTCGCCCCAGGGGGTAGAGACCCAGTACTTC. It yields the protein CASSYSPQGVETQYF.

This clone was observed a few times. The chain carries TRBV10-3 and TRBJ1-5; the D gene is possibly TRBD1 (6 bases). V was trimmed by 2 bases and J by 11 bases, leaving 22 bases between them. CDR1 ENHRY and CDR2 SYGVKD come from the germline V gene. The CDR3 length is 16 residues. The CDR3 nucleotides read TGTGCCATCAGTGAGGAGGGGGTGACTTTGGGGTTAGCCCAGCATTTT. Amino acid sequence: CAISEEGVTLGLAQHF.

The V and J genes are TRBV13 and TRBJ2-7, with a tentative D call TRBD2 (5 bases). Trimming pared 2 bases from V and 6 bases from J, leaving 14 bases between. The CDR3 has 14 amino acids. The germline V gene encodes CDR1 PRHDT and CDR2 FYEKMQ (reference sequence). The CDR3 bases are TGTGCCAGCAGCTTAAGGTCGGCGAGGGTCGAGCAGTACTTC. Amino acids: CASSLRSARVEQYF.

The CDR3 here is CASSRQELAGAETQYF. As DNA, the CDR3 is TGTGCCAGCAGCCGACAGGAATTAGCGGGAGCTGAGACCCAGTACTTC. The V gene is TRBV7-9, the J gene TRBJ2-5, with 9 positions matching TRBD2. Germline lookup yields CDR1 SEHNR and CDR2 FQNEAQ (reference sequence). The CDR3 sequence is 16 residues long. Trimming removed 5 bases from V and 5 bases from J; junction bases left unmatched: 12.

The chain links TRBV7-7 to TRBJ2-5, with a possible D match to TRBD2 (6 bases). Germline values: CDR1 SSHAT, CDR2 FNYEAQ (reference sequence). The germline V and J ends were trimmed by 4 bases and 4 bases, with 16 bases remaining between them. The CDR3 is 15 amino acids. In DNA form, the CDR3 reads TGTGCCAGCAGCTCCGCCGGAGGGCGGAGAGAGACCCAGTACTTC. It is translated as CASSSAGGRRETQYF.